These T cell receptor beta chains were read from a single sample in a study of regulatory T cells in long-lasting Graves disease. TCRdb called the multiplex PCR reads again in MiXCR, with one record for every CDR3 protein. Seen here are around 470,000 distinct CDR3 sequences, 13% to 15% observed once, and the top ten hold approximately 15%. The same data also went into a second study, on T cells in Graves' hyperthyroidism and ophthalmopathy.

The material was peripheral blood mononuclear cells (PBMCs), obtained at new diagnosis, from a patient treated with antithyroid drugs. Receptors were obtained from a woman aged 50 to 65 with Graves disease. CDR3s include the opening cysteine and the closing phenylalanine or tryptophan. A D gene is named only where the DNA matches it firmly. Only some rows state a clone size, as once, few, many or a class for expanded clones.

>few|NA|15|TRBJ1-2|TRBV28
CASRPASGVNYGYTF
TGTGCCAGCAGGCCCGCGTCCGGGGTTAACTATGGCTACACCTTC
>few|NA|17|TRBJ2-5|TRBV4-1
CASSQGADLGWKETQYF
TGCGCCAGCAGCCAAGGGGCGGATTTGGGCTGGAAAGAGACCCAGTACTTC
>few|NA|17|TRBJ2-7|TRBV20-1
CSARALRIDFNNYEQYF
TGCAGTGCTAGGGCATTGCGTATTGACTTCAACAACTACGAGCAGTACTTC
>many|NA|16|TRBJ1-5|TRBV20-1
CSAKIRQIYSNQPQHF
TGCAGTGCTAAGATACGACAGATCTATAGCAATCAGCCCCAGCATTTT
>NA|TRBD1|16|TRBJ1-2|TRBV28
CASSLAGMTGVFGYTF
TGTGCCAGCAGTTTAGCAGGGATGACAGGGGTCTTTGGCTACACCTTC
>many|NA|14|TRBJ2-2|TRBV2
CASSDGANTGELFF
TGTGCCAGCAGTGATGGAGCGAACACCGGGGAGCTGTTTTTT
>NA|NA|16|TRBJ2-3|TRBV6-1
CASSLFPTDLTDTQYF
TGTGCCAGCAGTCTGTTTCCGACTGACTTAACAGATACGCAGTATTTT
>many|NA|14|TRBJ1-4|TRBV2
CASSARPSNEKLFF
TGTGCCAGCAGTGCCAGACCTTCTAATGAAAAACTGTTTTTT
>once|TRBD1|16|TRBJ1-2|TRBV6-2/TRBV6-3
CASYQWGQLANYGYTF
TGTGCCAGCTATCAATGGGGACAGCTCGCTAACTATGGCTACACCTTC
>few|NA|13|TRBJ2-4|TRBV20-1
CSARLRNKNIQYF
TGCAGTGCTAGACTTAGAAACAAAAACATTCAGTACTTC
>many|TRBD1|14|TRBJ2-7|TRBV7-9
CASSSGQGRYEQYF
TGTGCCAGCAGCTCCGGACAGGGGAGATACGAGCAGTACTTC
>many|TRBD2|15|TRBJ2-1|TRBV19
CASSASGSVNNEQFF
TGTGCCAGTAGTGCAAGCGGGAGTGTCAACAATGAGCAGTTCTTC
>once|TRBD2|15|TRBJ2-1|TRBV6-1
CASSPLAGGPHEQFF
TGTGCCAGCAGTCCCTTAGCGGGGGGGCCGCATGAGCAGTTCTTC
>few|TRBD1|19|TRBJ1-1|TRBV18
CASSPPHRGTGDLNTEAFF
TGTGCCAGCTCACCACCGCACCGGGGGACAGGAGACTTGAACACTGAAGCTTTCTTT
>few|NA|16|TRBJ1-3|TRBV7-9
CASSFGDGFSGNTIYF
TGTGCCAGCAGCTTTGGGGACGGCTTCTCTGGAAACACCATATATTTT
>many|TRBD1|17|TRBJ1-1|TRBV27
CASSFLNLGQGWTEAFF
TGTGCCAGCAGCTTTCTAAACCTCGGACAGGGGTGGACTGAAGCTTTCTTT
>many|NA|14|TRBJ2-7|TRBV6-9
CASSYPGLGYEQYF
TGTGCCAGCAGTTACCCGGGATTGGGCTACGAGCAGTACTTC
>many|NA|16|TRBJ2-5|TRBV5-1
CASSLEGIRGQETQYF
TGCGCCAGCAGCTTGGAGGGCATAAGGGGGCAAGAGACCCAGTACTTC
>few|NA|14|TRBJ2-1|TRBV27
CASSPQMIYNEQFF
TGTGCCAGCAGTCCCCAAATGATTTACAATGAGCAGTTCTTC
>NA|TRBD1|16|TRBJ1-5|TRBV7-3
CASTHRTGRENQPQHF
TGTGCCAGCACCCACAGGACAGGTCGTGAAAATCAGCCCCAGCATTTT
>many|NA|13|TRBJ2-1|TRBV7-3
CASSLGDFGEQFF
TGTGCCAGCAGCCTAGGCGATTTCGGGGAGCAGTTCTTC
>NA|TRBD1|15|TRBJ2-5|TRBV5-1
CASSLEGALQETQYF
TGCGCCAGCAGCTTGGAGGGGGCGTTACAAGAGACCCAGTACTTC
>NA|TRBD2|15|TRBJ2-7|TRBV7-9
CASSAGTSGPYEQYF
TGTGCCAGCAGCGCGGGGACTAGCGGACCCTACGAGCAGTACTTC
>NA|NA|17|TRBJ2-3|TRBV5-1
CASSRGPAGDTGDTQYF
TGCGCCAGCAGCAGAGGGCCGGCAGGGGATACAGGAGATACGCAGTATTTT
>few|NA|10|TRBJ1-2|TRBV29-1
CSVETGSYTF
TGCAGCGTAGAGACAGGTTCCTACACCTTC
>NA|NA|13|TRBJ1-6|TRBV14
CASSQGASSPLHF
TGTGCCAGCAGCCAAGGAGCTAGTTCACCCCTCCACTTT
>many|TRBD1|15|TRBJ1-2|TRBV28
CASSPETGIGYGYTF
TGTGCCAGCAGTCCTGAGACAGGGATTGGCTATGGCTACACCTTC
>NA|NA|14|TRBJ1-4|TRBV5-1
CASRAQPTNEKLFF
TGCGCCAGCAGGGCCCAACCAACTAATGAAAAACTGTTTTTT
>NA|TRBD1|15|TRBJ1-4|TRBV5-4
CASTNRGRSNEKLFF
TGTGCCAGCACAAACAGGGGGCGATCTAATGAAAAACTGTTTTTT
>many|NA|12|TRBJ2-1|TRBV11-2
CASSLGEAEQFF
TGTGCCAGCAGCTTAGGCGAGGCGGAGCAGTTCTTC
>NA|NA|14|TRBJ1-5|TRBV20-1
CSASRTDSNQPQHF
TGCAGTGCTAGCAGGACAGATAGCAATCAGCCCCAGCATTTT
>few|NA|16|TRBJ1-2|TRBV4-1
CASSQNPSGELYGYTF
TGCGCCAGCAGCCAAAACCCCAGCGGAGAGCTATATGGCTACACCTTC
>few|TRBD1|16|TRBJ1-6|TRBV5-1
CASSLGRQGVGSPLHF
TGTGCCAGCAGCTTGGGCCGCCAGGGGGTGGGTTCACCCCTCCACTTT
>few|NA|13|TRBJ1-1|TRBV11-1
CASSPQGITEAFF
TGTGCCAGCAGCCCCCAGGGGATTACTGAAGCTTTCTTT
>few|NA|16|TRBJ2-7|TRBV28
CASSTPSGYGYGEQYF
TGTGCCAGCAGCACCCCCAGCGGATACGGATATGGTGAGCAGTACTTC
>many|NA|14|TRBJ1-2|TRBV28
CASSSPSANYGYTF
TGTGCCAGCAGCTCTCCCTCAGCAAACTATGGCTACACCTTC
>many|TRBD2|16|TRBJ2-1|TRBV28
CASRSGLAVPYNEQFF
TGTGCCAGCAGGTCTGGACTAGCGGTCCCCTACAATGAGCAGTTCTTC
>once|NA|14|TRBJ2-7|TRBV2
CASSEAGSTYEQYF
TGTGCCAGCAGTGAAGCGGGGTCAACCTACGAGCAGTACTTC
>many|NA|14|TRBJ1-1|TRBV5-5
CASSFGSPYTEAFF
TGTGCCAGCAGCTTTGGAAGCCCCTATACTGAAGCTTTCTTT
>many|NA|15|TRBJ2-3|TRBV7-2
CASSLLWTPADTQYF
TGTGCCAGCAGCTTACTTTGGACCCCCGCAGATACGCAGTATTTT
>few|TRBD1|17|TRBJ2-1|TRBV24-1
CATSAGAGLADRDEQFF
TGTGCCACCAGTGCAGGGGCTGGACTCGCAGACAGGGATGAGCAGTTCTTC
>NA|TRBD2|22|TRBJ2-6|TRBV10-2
CASSESSTSGSSPLSGANVLTF
TGCGCCAGCAGTGAGTCCAGTACTAGCGGGAGTTCCCCACTCTCTGGGGCCAACGTCCTGACTTTC
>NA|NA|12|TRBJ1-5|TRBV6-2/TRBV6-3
CASSQNYQPQHF
TGTGCCAGCAGTCAGAACTATCAGCCCCAGCATTTT
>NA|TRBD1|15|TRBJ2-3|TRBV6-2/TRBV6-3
CASSERDRGTDTQYF
TGTGCCAGCAGTGAACGGGACAGGGGCACAGATACGCAGTATTTT
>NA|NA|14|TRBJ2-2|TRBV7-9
CASSRVGGTGELFF
TGTGCCAGCAGCAGAGTGGGGGGCACCGGGGAGCTGTTTTTT
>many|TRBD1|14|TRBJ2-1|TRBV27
CASSPQQGADEQFF
TGTGCCAGCAGTCCTCAACAGGGGGCGGATGAGCAGTTCTTC
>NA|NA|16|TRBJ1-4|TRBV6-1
CASANDRWGGNEKLFF
TGTGCCAGCGCTAACGACAGATGGGGGGGTAATGAAAAACTGTTTTTT
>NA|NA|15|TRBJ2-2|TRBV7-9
CASSLDGRETGELFF
TGTGCCAGCAGCTTAGACGGGAGAGAGACCGGGGAGCTGTTTTTT
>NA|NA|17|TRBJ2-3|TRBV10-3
CAISEKTLAASTDTQYF
TGTGCCATCAGTGAGAAGACCCTGGCGGCTAGCACAGATACGCAGTATTTT
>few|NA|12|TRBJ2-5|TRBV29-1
CSVSKPQETQYF
TGCAGCGTTTCTAAGCCTCAAGAGACCCAGTACTTC
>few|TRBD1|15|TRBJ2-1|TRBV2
CASSESGQGYNEQFF
TGTGCCAGCAGTGAATCGGGACAGGGATACAATGAGCAGTTCTTC